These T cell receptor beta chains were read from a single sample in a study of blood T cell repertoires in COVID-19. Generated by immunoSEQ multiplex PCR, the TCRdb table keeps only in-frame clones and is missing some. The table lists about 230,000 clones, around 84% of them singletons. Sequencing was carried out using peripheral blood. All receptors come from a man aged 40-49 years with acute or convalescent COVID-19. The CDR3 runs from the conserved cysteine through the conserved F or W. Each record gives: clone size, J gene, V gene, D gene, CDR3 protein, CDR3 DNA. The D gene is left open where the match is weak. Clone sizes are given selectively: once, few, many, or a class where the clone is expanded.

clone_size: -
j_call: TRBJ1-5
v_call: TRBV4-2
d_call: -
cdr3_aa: CASSQGRGGNQPQHF
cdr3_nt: TGTGCCAGCAGCCAAGGGCGGGGTGGCAATCAGCCCCAGCATTTT

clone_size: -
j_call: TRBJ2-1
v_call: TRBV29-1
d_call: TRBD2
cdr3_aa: CSVEDSGVPYNEQFF
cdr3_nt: TGCAGCGTTGAAGATAGCGGGGTTCCCTACAATGAGCAGTTCTTC

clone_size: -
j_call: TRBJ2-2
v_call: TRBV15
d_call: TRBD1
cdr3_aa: CATSRESRGSDTGELFF
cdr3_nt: TGTGCCACCAGCAGAGAATCCAGGGGGTCGGACACCGGGGAGCTGTTTTTT

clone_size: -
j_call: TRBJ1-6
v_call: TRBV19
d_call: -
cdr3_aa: CASSIGPGQRVSPLHF
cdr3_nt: TGTGCCAGTAGTATAGGGCCGGGCCAGAGGGTTTCACCCCTCCACTTT

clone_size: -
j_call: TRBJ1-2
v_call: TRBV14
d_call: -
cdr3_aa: CATHGGSGYTF
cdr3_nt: TGTGCCACTCATGGAGGATCTGGCTACACCTTC

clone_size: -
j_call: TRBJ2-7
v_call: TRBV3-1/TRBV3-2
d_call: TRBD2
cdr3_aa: CASSQGSGRGSHEQYF
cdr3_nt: TGTGCCAGCAGCCAAGGGTCGGGGAGGGGATCGCACGAGCAGTACTTC

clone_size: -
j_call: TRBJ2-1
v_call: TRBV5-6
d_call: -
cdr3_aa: CASILIERNEQFF
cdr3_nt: TGTGCCAGCATCCTGATTGAGCGGAATGAGCAGTTCTTC

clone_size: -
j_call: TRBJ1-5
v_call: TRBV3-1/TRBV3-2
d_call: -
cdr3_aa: CASSPDGRNQPQHF
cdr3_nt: TGTGCCAGCAGCCCCGACGGGAGGAATCAGCCCCAGCATTTT

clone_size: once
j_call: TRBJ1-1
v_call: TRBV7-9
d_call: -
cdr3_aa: CASSFRAYTEAFF
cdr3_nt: TGTGCCAGCAGCTTCAGGGCCTACACTGAAGCTTTCTTT

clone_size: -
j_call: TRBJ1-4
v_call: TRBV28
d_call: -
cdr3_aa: CASRGGGIDEKLFF
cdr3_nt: TGTGCCAGCAGGGGAGGGGGGATAGACGAAAAACTGTTTTTT

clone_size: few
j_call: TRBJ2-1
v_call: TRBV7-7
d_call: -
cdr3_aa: CASSLAPEPYNEQFF
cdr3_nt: TGTGCTAGCAGCTTAGCCCCCGAGCCCTACAATGAGCAGTTCTTC

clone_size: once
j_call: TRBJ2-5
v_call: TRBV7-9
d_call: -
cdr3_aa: CASSISGETQYF
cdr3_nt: TGTGCCAGCAGCATCTCCGGGGAGACCCAGTACTTC

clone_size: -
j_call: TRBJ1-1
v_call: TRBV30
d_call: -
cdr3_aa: CAWSITNLVEGHTEAFF
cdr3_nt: TGTGCCTGGAGTATCACAAATCTGGTGGAGGGGCACACTGAAGCTTTCTTT

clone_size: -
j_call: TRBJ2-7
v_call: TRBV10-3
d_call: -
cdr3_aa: CAISDEDRGQYF
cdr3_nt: TGTGCCATCAGTGACGAAGACCGGGGGCAGTACTTC

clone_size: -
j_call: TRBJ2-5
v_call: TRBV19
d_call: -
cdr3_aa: CASSVRGAETQYF
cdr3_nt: TGTGCCAGTAGTGTAAGGGGTGCAGAGACCCAGTACTTC

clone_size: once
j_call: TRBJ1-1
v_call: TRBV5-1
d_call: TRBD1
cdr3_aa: CASSTGTGGEAFF
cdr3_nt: TGCGCCAGCAGCACAGGGACAGGGGGTGAAGCTTTCTTT

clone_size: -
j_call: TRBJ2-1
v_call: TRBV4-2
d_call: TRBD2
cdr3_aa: CASSQDRVAGRNEQFF
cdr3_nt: TGTGCCAGCAGCCAAGATCGGGTAGCGGGGCGCAATGAGCAGTTCTTC

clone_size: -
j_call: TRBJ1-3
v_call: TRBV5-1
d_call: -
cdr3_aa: CASSLEPGSGNTIYF
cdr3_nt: TGCGCCAGCAGCTTGGAACCAGGGTCGGGAAACACCATATATTTT